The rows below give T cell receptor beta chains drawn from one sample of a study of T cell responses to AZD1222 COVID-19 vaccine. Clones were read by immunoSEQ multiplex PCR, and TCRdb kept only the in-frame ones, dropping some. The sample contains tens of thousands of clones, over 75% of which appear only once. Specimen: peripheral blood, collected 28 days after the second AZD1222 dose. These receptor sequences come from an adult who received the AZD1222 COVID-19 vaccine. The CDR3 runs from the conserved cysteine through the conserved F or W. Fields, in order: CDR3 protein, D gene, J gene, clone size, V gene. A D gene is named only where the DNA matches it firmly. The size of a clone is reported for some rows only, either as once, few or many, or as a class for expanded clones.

CDR3: CASSRGQGAFTEAFF; D: TRBD1; J: TRBJ1-1; size: .; V: TRBV27
CDR3: CAWGNRLNEQFF; D: .; J: TRBJ2-1; size: .; V: TRBV30
CDR3: CASSITGDGYTF; D: TRBD1; J: TRBJ1-2; size: .; V: TRBV19
CDR3: CASSLGWGNTEAFF; D: .; J: TRBJ1-1; size: once; V: TRBV9
CDR3: CASSLIAQPTRQFF; D: .; J: TRBJ2-1; size: .; V: TRBV11-2
CDR3: CASSLQGANGYTF; D: TRBD1; J: TRBJ1-2; size: .; V: TRBV5-1
CDR3: CATSGTSGGAPIEQFF; D: TRBD2; J: TRBJ2-1; size: .; V: TRBV24-1
CDR3: CASLQTGGTSTDTQYF; D: TRBD1; J: TRBJ2-3; size: once; V: TRBV5-8
CDR3: CASSLRAREPQHF; D: .; J: TRBJ1-5; size: .; V: TRBV7-8
CDR3: CASGAGGENIQYF; D: .; J: TRBJ2-4; size: .; V: TRBV19
CDR3: CASSAGVERSPLHF; D: .; J: TRBJ1-6; size: few; V: TRBV2
CDR3: CASTPDFAGVDEQYF; D: .; J: TRBJ2-7; size: .; V: TRBV11-1
CDR3: CATRPGWGNTGELFF; D: .; J: TRBJ2-2; size: .; V: TRBV24-1
CDR3: CASRSELVTEAFF; D: .; J: TRBJ1-1; size: .; V: TRBV19
CDR3: CASSLDPGSHGYTF; D: .; J: TRBJ1-2; size: .; V: TRBV7-3
CDR3: CAWSGPRRGNTEAFF; D: .; J: TRBJ1-1; size: .; V: TRBV30
CDR3: CASSIPGSSYNEQFF; D: .; J: TRBJ2-1; size: .; V: TRBV19
CDR3: CASSDRGLGEKLFF; D: TRBD1; J: TRBJ1-4; size: .; V: TRBV2
CDR3: CASRGEGQPQHF; D: .; J: TRBJ1-5; size: .; V: TRBV2
CDR3: CASSLDGREQYF; D: .; J: TRBJ2-7; size: .; V: TRBV7-8
CDR3: CASSSGGIGYGYTF; D: .; J: TRBJ1-2; size: .; V: TRBV7-9
CDR3: CAWTDQNYGYTF; D: .; J: TRBJ1-2; size: .; V: TRBV30
CDR3: CASSLAGGADTQYF; D: TRBD2; J: TRBJ2-3; size: .; V: TRBV7-6
CDR3: CAISPQGKGTEAFF; D: .; J: TRBJ1-1; size: .; V: TRBV10-3
CDR3: CASSIVSSGNTIYF; D: .; J: TRBJ1-3; size: .; V: TRBV19
CDR3: CASSLETEAFF; D: .; J: TRBJ1-1; size: .; V: TRBV7-9
CDR3: CASSLARGGQATFAF; D: .; J: TRBJ1-2; size: .; V: TRBV7-9
CDR3: CASSQGVGGYTEAFF; D: .; J: TRBJ1-1; size: .; V: TRBV7-2
CDR3: CASSPTLTGFGYTF; D: TRBD1; J: TRBJ1-2; size: .; V: TRBV6-5
CDR3: CSVGGQAGGYTF; D: TRBD1; J: TRBJ1-2; size: once; V: TRBV29-1
CDR3: CASLGTSGVRDTQYF; D: TRBD2; J: TRBJ2-3; size: .; V: TRBV5-1
CDR3: CASSFRRDPANYGYTF; D: .; J: TRBJ1-2; size: once; V: TRBV7-2
CDR3: CATSPNLPGLVGYTF; D: .; J: TRBJ1-2; size: .; V: TRBV15
CDR3: CASSLLPGYGYTF; D: .; J: TRBJ1-2; size: .; V: TRBV4-1
CDR3: CASLTPGTEELFF; D: TRBD1; J: TRBJ2-2; size: .; V: TRBV5-4
CDR3: CASSLGTGGNTEAFF; D: TRBD1; J: TRBJ1-1; size: .; V: TRBV4-3
CDR3: CASSPRMGDGGTEAFF; D: .; J: TRBJ1-1; size: .; V: TRBV7-9
CDR3: CASRAGTSQPNEQFF; D: TRBD2; J: TRBJ2-1; size: .; V: TRBV2
CDR3: CASSPGTYSNQPQHF; D: .; J: TRBJ1-5; size: .; V: TRBV19
CDR3: CASSLRAEQYF; D: .; J: TRBJ2-7; size: .; V: TRBV18
CDR3: CATRTGENEQYF; D: TRBD1; J: TRBJ2-7; size: .; V: TRBV2
CDR3: CASSRWDLSGNTIYF; D: .; J: TRBJ1-3; size: .; V: TRBV11-1
CDR3: CASSVGTGGNSPLHF; D: TRBD1; J: TRBJ1-6; size: .; V: TRBV9
CDR3: CAISESGGGNQPQHF; D: .; J: TRBJ1-5; size: .; V: TRBV10-3
CDR3: CASSPGTNLNYGYTF; D: .; J: TRBJ1-2; size: .; V: TRBV7-8
CDR3: CASSSFPRTGIKETQYF; D: TRBD1; J: TRBJ2-5; size: few; V: TRBV7-2
CDR3: CASSEGVGENIQYF; D: .; J: TRBJ2-4; size: few; V: TRBV2
CDR3: CASSLARTGGFQPQHF; D: TRBD1; J: TRBJ1-5; size: .; V: TRBV7-8
CDR3: CASSELRGGSYTF; D: .; J: TRBJ1-2; size: .; V: TRBV25-1
CDR3: CASSPHSLSDTQYF; D: .; J: TRBJ2-3; size: .; V: TRBV7-6
CDR3: CASSPGGLWTEAFF; D: .; J: TRBJ1-1; size: .; V: TRBV7-9
CDR3: CASSLPGVVDEQYF; D: .; J: TRBJ2-7; size: .; V: TRBV11-2
CDR3: CASSLWGFGGYTF; D: .; J: TRBJ1-2; size: .; V: TRBV5-8
CDR3: CASSEVGRTEQFF; D: .; J: TRBJ2-1; size: few; V: TRBV6-1
CDR3: CAWSAGDSPLHF; D: .; J: TRBJ1-6; size: .; V: TRBV30
CDR3: CASSTLPGQGYGGYTF; D: TRBD1; J: TRBJ1-2; size: .; V: TRBV19
CDR3: CASSRQENSPLHF; D: .; J: TRBJ1-6; size: .; V: TRBV6-5
CDR3: CASRDSPGNTIYF; D: TRBD1; J: TRBJ1-3; size: .; V: TRBV12-5